This T cell receptor (beta chain) was recorded in a study of sequential checkpoint blockade in melanoma. Study background: TCRβ was sequenced from DNA of about a hundred pretreatment tumors. Matched biopsies came pretreatment and at week 13 for twenty-two patients.

CDR1 and CDR2 from the germline V gene are SGHNT and YENEEA. V was clipped by 0 bases and J by 0 bases, with 12 bases between them. This CDR3 is 17 amino acids long. Study conclusions and caveats: Patients with week-13 increases in T-cell fraction and clonality benefited about 30 times more often.

This clone is medium-sized within its sample. Its antigen is currently unknown. TCRdb's copy holds only in-frame clones and misses some; the assay was immunoSEQ multiplex PCR. In the table there are about 5,600 clones, approximately 29% of which are singletons. The treatment was: randomized to nivolumab then ipilimumab (arm A) or the reverse (arm B). The chain couples TRBV11-3 to TRBJ2-1; D not certain. This receptor was identified in a human donor with melanoma. This specimen consisted of tumor tissue (inferred from file names), obtained from a patient given nivolumab and ipilimumab in sequence. Here the CDR3 DNA reads TGTGCCAGCAGCTTAGAGGTTAGGTACAGCTCCTACAATGAGCAGTTCTTC. As protein: CASSLEVRYSSYNEQFF.